This entry features one TCR beta chain sequence. This record belongs to a study of control samples from healthy donors and cancer patients. TCRdb's table, derived via immunoSEQ multiplex PCR, lists solely in-frame clones and lacks some. This table holds 75,000 to 100,000 clones, around 90% found once. This TCR was sampled from a human donor in good health. The donor label of this sample is uncertain. The sequencing input was blood.

CDR3 in DNA: TGTGCCTCCCGCCGGGACAGGGACGCTGAAGCTTTCTTT. It translates to CASRRDRDAEAFF. The rearrangement links TRBV30 to TRBJ1-1; 9 positions agree with TRBD1. The CDR3 has 13 residues. Germline CDR1 reads GTSNPN; CDR2 reads SVGIG (reference sequence). After removal of 7 bases from V and 6 bases from J, the junction contained 9 bases not matched to a gene.